The 23 T cell receptor beta chains reported below all come from one sample, sequenced in a study of shared clonotypes between healthy human individuals. TCRdb's copy holds only in-frame clones and misses some; the assay was immunoSEQ multiplex PCR. The sample gives some 1,900,000 clones, just under 95% of which show up once; roughly 1% is in the top ten. Terminally differentiated effector memory CD45RA+ cells were left out of the naive CD8 fraction, which was CD45RO-negative and positively selected for CCR7. Sequencing was performed on naive CD8+ T cells sorted from blood. The receptors stem from a man between 18 and 29 years old in good health.

This clone was seen once. This chain joins TRBV28 and TRBJ1-1, with 10 bases matching TRBD1. The length of the CDR3 is 17 residues. Trimming cost V 6 bases and J 4 bases; bases outside gene matches: 14. Germline CDR1 and CDR2: MDHEN and SYDVKM. CDR3 in amino acids: CASSSRDRGFFGTEAFF. CDR3 nucleotides: TGTGCCAGCAGCTCCCGGGACAGGGGTTTTTTTGGCACTGAAGCTTTCTTT.

J is TRBJ2-7 and V is TRBV27, with D possibly being TRBD2 (5 bases). Trimming shortened V by 6 bases and J by 4 bases, and 28 bases separated the two germline ends. Germline V gene data show CDR1 as MNHEY and CDR2 as SMNVEV (reference sequence). The length of the CDR3 is 18 residues. The CDR3 loop is CASRHRGSGEGMQYEQYF. The CDR3 region has the DNA TGTGCCAGCAGACACCGTGGTTCCGGGGAAGGTATGCAGTACGAGCAGTACTTC.

This chain uses TRBV5-8 with TRBJ1-1, with D unresolved. Germline V lookup: CDR1 SGHTS, CDR2 YDEGEE. The CDR3 runs to 14 residues. Trimming took 2 bases from V and 1 from J, leaving 9 bases between them. CDR3 amino acids: CASSFARANTEAFF. CDR3 sequence (DNA): TGTGCCAGCAGCTTTGCGAGGGCGAACACTGAAGCTTTCTTT.

In its sample, this clone was seen once. The chain combines TRBV7-2 with TRBJ2-7; no firm D call. The germline gives CDR1 SGHTA, CDR2 FQGNSA. V gave up 0 bases and J gave up 4 bases, with 7 bases separating them. This CDR3 region has 13 residues. The CDR3 reads CASSLASRYEQYF. In DNA form, the CDR3 reads TGTGCCAGCAGCTTAGCGTCCCGGTACGAGCAGTACTTC.

This rearrangement joins TRBV6-5 to TRBJ1-2; D call uncertain. V was pared by 5 bases and J by 4 bases, with 11 bases between. This CDR3 comprises 13 residues. The germline gives CDR1 MNHEY, CDR2 SVGAGI. In nucleotides, the CDR3 is TGTGCCAGCAGTAATGGCCCGGGCTATGGCTACACCTTC. Its protein is CASSNGPGYGYTF.

This sequence joins TRBV21-1 and TRBJ2-3. TRBV21-1 is tagged as a pseudogene. The CDR3 is made up of 15 amino acids. As DNA, the CDR3 is TGTGCCAGCAGCAAAAGGGGGGCCCACGTGGATACGCAGTATTTT. Its protein is CASSKRGAHVDTQYF.

This chain joins TRBV6-6 and TRBJ1-2; D gene unclear. The CDR3 consists of 10 residues. CDR1 and CDR2 from the germline V gene are MNHNY and SVGAGI (reference sequence). Between the trimmed V and J ends, which lost 5 bases and 3 bases, there was a span of 1 base. The CDR3 here is CASSHYGYTF. For the CDR3, the DNA is TGTGCCAGCAGTCACTATGGCTACACCTTC.

The chain combines TRBV7-9 with TRBJ2-1; no clear D. Trimming removed 5 bases at V and 8 bases at J, with 25 bases between. Germline lookup yields CDR1 SEHNR and CDR2 FQNEAQ (reference sequence). The CDR3 spans 17 residues. The CDR3 loop reads CASSPTPSGPVLDEQFF. CDR3 DNA: TGTGCCAGCAGCCCAACCCCCTCCGGGCCGGTTTTGGATGAGCAGTTCTTC.

The V and J genes are TRBV5-6 and TRBJ2-7; possibly TRBD2 for D (6 bases). This CDR3 is 15 amino acids long. V was trimmed by 2 bases and J by 2 bases, leaving 14 bases between them. Germline CDR1 reads SGHDT; CDR2 reads YYEEEE. CDR3 residues: CASSFLRGLAYEQYF. The CDR3 DNA follows: TGTGCCAGCAGCTTTCTGAGGGGACTGGCCTACGAGCAGTACTTC.

The CDR3 region is CASSLDRWGGESDTQYF. The CDR3, as DNA: TGTGCCAGCAGCTTAGATCGTTGGGGGGGCGAATCAGATACGCAGTATTTT. The chain is built from TRBV7-9 and TRBJ2-3; TRBD2 is a possible D gene (7 bases). CDR1 and CDR2 (germline): SEHNR, FQNEAQ (reference sequence). Between the trimmed V and J ends, which lost 1 base and 4 bases, there was a span of 18 bases. The CDR3 runs to 17 residues.

The V call is TRBV7-9, the J call TRBJ2-7, with TRBD1 as a possible D gene (6 bases). This CDR3 contains 17 residues. With 4 bases removed from V and 2 bases from J, the gap between germline ends came to 21 bases. Germline V lookup: CDR1 SEHNR, CDR2 FQNEAQ (reference sequence). The CDR3 bases are TGTGCCAGCAGCTCCCGGACAGATCCTAGTCATACCTACGAGCAGTACTTC. It yields the protein CASSSRTDPSHTYEQYF.

The chain joins TRBV4-3 to TRBJ2-2, with TRBD2 matching 8 bases. CDR1 and CDR2 from the germline V gene are LGHNA and YSLEER. This CDR3 spans 19 amino acids. V was clipped by 0 bases and J by 6 bases; unmatched bases: 15. CDR3 in amino acids: CASSQDPSAADGRAGELFF. As DNA, the CDR3 is TGCGCCAGCAGCCAAGACCCCTCGGCGGCGGACGGGAGGGCCGGGGAGCTGTTTTTT.

The chain combines TRBV25-1 with TRBJ1-4, with a possible D match to TRBD1 (5 bases). Germline V gene data show CDR1 as MGHDK and CDR2 as SYGVNS. CDR3 length equals 14 residues. The V end lost 3 bases, the J end lost 8 bases, and 13 bases lay between the germline ends. The CDR3 DNA follows: TGTGCCAGCAGTGAGAGTCAGGGTGGAGAAAAACTGTTTTTT. Encoded protein: CASSESQGGEKLFF.

The rearrangement uses TRBV6-4 and TRBJ1-2, with D unclear. CDR3 length equals 12 residues. Germline values: CDR1 MRHNA, CDR2 SNTAGT. V gave up 7 bases and J gave up 4 bases, with 10 bases separating them. CDR3 nucleotides: TGTGCCAGCACCGACAAACCCTATGGCTACACCTTC. Amino acids: CASTDKPYGYTF.

This clone was seen only once. The rearrangement uses TRBV6-5 and TRBJ1-1; 8 nucleotides match TRBD1. The CDR3 runs to 14 residues. The V segment lost 0 bases and the J segment 8 bases; nucleotides outside the gene matches: 5. Per the germline V gene, CDR1 is MNHEY and CDR2 is SVGAGI. In DNA form, the CDR3 reads TGTGCCAGCAGTTACTCGACTACAGGGGGAGAAGCTTTCTTT. Amino acids: CASSYSTTGGEAFF.

The J gene is TRBJ2-3, the V gene TRBV6-1; D possibly corresponds to TRBD2 (6 bases). The germline V and J ends were trimmed by 7 bases and 2 bases, with 16 bases remaining between them. CDR3 length equals 15 residues. The germline gives CDR1 MNHNS, CDR2 SASEGT. The CDR3 DNA sequence: TGTGCCAGCACCTTATGGGGCGGGAACACAGATACGCAGTATTTT. Its protein product is CASTLWGGNTDTQYF.

The rearrangement joins TRBV7-9 to TRBJ2-2; 8 bases map to TRBD1. The V and J ends lost 2 bases and 5 bases, in that order; junction bases with no gene match: 7. The CDR3 loop spans 16 amino acids. Germline lookup yields CDR1 SEHNR and CDR2 FQNEAQ (reference sequence). CDR3 region: CASSLSVQGGTGELFF. The CDR3 nucleotides are TGTGCCAGCAGCTTAAGTGTACAGGGGGGAACCGGGGAGCTGTTTTTT. The full variable domain, completed using reference TRBV7-9 and TRBJ2-2, is DTGVSQNPRHKITKRGQNVTFRCDPISEHNRLYWYRQTLGQGPEFLTYFQNEAQLEKSRLLSDRFSAERPKGSFSTLEIQRTEQGDSAMYLCASSLSVQGGTGELFFGEGSRLTVL.

The chain joins TRBV6-5 to TRBJ2-5; D might be TRBD2 (6 bases). Germline lookup yields CDR1 MNHEY and CDR2 SVGAGI. Trimming shortened V by 2 bases and J by 3 bases, and 16 bases separated the two germline ends. The CDR3 has 16 amino acids. Written as DNA, the CDR3 is TGTGCCAGCAGTTACATAAACGGGGGAGAGAAAGAGACCCAGTACTTC. Translated: CASSYINGGEKETQYF.

The chain employs TRBV29-1 and TRBJ1-2; D is unresolved. CDR1 is SQVTM and CDR2 is ANQGSEA in the germline V gene. This CDR3 spans 15 amino acids. The germline V and J ends were trimmed by 1 base and 3 bases, with 15 bases remaining between them. CDR3 sequence reads: CSVEAVSKLYYGYTF. The CDR3 DNA sequence: TGCAGCGTTGAAGCGGTTTCGAAACTCTACTATGGCTACACCTTC.

In regard to this clone: Different DNA sequences within this sample yield the same CDR3. This chain links TRBV7-9 with TRBJ2-7, with 7 bases matching TRBD1. The V segment lost 5 bases and the J segment 4 bases; nucleotides outside the gene matches: 5. This CDR3 has 13 amino acids. The germline V gene has CDR1 SEHNR and CDR2 FQNEAQ (reference sequence). The DNA of the CDR3 is TGTGCCAGCAGCCCGAGACAGGGTTACGAGCAGTACTTC. It encodes CASSPRQGYEQYF.

This clone appeared once. The genes are TRBV5-1 and TRBJ2-1; perhaps TRBD1 as D (5 bases). CDR1 is SGHRS, CDR2 YFSETQ, per germline. V was pared by 0 bases and J by 8 bases, with 9 bases between. This CDR3 has 13 amino acids. Here the CDR3 reads CASSLGQGYEQFF. CDR3 DNA sequence: TGCGCCAGCAGCTTGGGGCAGGGCTATGAGCAGTTCTTC.

The gene calls are TRBV5-1 and TRBJ1-5, with no clear D. From germline, CDR1 is SGHRS and CDR2 YFSETQ. The CDR3 is made up of 13 amino acids. V gave up 4 bases and J gave up 4 bases, with 9 bases separating them. The CDR3 loop is CASSTTPNQPQHF. CDR3 nucleotide sequence: TGCGCCAGCAGCACCACGCCGAATCAGCCCCAGCATTTT.

The rearrangement joins TRBV27 to TRBJ2-1, with D perhaps matching TRBD2 (6 bases). Germline assignment: CDR1 MNHEY and CDR2 SMNVEV (reference sequence). The CDR3 runs 18 residues. Trimming took off 3 bases at V and 4 bases at J, with 22 bases between the two ends. CDR3 sequence reads: CASSFSATSSGGYNEQFF. The DNA of the CDR3 is TGTGCCAGCAGTTTTTCCGCCACTAGCTCGGGCGGATACAATGAGCAGTTCTTC.